This T cell receptor (beta chain) emerged from a study of cytomegalovirus exposure and HLA in healthy donors. Study results and limitations: An analysis that came later showed most CMV-associated TCR beta chains appearing HLA-restricted. Reportedly, fewer N-insertions than the roughly 600-donor mean appeared in an Asian-associated ancestry cluster in a later analysis.

The study ran its PCR with 60 Vbeta and 13 Jbeta primers. Per the authors' pipeline: In a later analysis, around 87 million unique TCR beta chains included roughly 11 million shared by two or more donors. Profiling relied on immunoSEQ multiplex PCR, and the TCRdb table lists in-frame clones only, not all of them. V, J and clone size are taken as reported in that table, and D and trimming were inferred from the DNA itself. The sample lists 80,000 to 100,000 clones, around four fifths occurring once. The CDR3 consists of 14 residues. V trimming: 7 bases; J trimming: 4 bases; junction bases outside the gene matches: 6. Germline V gene lookup returns CDR1 WSHSY and CDR2 SAAADI. As concerns this clone: Its specificity is unknown.

This TCR was recovered from a young man in good health and CMV-seronegative. The rearrangement links TRBV10-2 to TRBJ2-1; TRBD2 aligns across 8 bases. The sequenced material came from PBMCs. CDR3 sequence reads: CASKGGGLYNEQFF. The CDR3 nucleotides read TGCGCCAGCAAGGGCGGGGGGTTATACAATGAGCAGTTCTTC.